One sample yielded the 6 T cell receptor beta chains listed below, sequenced in a study of T cell responses to AZD1222 COVID-19 vaccine. The data were produced by immunoSEQ multiplex PCR, yet TCRdb's version contains in-frame clones alone and is incomplete. The profile shows around 160,000 clones, over 80% of them singletons. Sequenced here: peripheral blood, sampled on day 0 of MenACWY control vaccination. These receptor sequences come from an adult in good health.

The rearrangement uses TRBV30 and TRBJ1-1; D gene uncertain. Trimming removed 1 base at V and 5 bases at J, with 14 bases between. Germline V gene data show CDR1 as GTSNPN and CDR2 as SVGIG (reference sequence). The CDR3 consists of 14 residues. CDR3 protein: CAWSGEALGTEAFF. The CDR3 DNA is TGTGCCTGGAGTGGGGAGGCCCTGGGGACTGAAGCTTTCTTT.

V usage is TRBV5-8 and J usage is TRBJ1-4, with D maybe TRBD1 (5 bases). Germline V gene lookup returns CDR1 SGHTS and CDR2 YDEGEE. CDR3 size: 14 residues. V lost 4 bases, J lost 8 bases, and 15 bases lay in between. The CDR3 is CASSLRGEGEKLFF. The CDR3 DNA reads as TGTGCCAGCAGCCTGAGGGGCGAGGGGGAAAAACTGTTTTTT.

The rearrangement uses TRBV29-1 and TRBJ2-7, with TRBD1 matching 10 bases. Germline loops: CDR1 SQVTM, CDR2 ANQGSEA. The CDR3 sequence is 14 residues long. The ends lost 0 bases at V and 7 bases at J; junction bases unmatched: 6. The CDR3 bases are TGCAGCGTTGAAGATCACGGACAGGGGGGGGAGCAGTACTTC. This sequence encodes CSVEDHGQGGEQYF.

V is TRBV3-1 (or the pseudogene TRBV3-2) and J is TRBJ2-1, with D perhaps TRBD2 (6 bases). The CDR3 length is 13 residues. The V gene's germline CDR1 is LGHDT and CDR2 YNNKEL (reference sequence). Trimming took 3 bases from V and 6 from J, leaving 9 bases between them. The CDR3 DNA sequence: TGTGCCAGCAGCCATATGACTAGCAATGAGCAGTTCTTC. Translated, it gives CASSHMTSNEQFF.

This chain connects TRBV27 to TRBJ2-3; D is undetermined. V gave up 3 bases and J gave up 4 bases, with 8 bases separating them. CDR3 length: 13 amino acids. CDR1 is MNHEY, CDR2 SMNVEV, per germline (reference sequence). The CDR3 DNA reads as TGTGCCAGCAGTTTCCTCTCCGCAGATACGCAGTATTTT. It codes for CASSFLSADTQYF.

The chain is built from TRBV18 and TRBJ1-2; D is ambiguous. The CDR3 length is 16 residues. V gave up 2 bases and J gave up 2 bases, with 15 bases separating them. Germline V lookup: CDR1 KGHSH, CDR2 LQKENI. CDR3 DNA: TGTGCCAGCTCACCAGATGTATCCGGTTTCAACTATGGCTACACCTTC. Encoded protein: CASSPDVSGFNYGYTF. Using reference TRBV18 and TRBJ1-2 for the parts outside the CDR3, the full variable domain is NAGVMQNPRHLVRRRGQEARLRCSPMKGHSHVYWYRQLPEEGLKFMVYLQKENIIDESGMPKERFSAEFPKEGPSILRIQQVVRGDSAAYFCASSPDVSGFNYGYTFGSGTRLTVV.